The 9 T cell receptor beta chains in this list originate from one sample, sequenced in a study of cytomegalovirus exposure and HLA in healthy donors. Assay used: immunoSEQ multiplex PCR; TCRdb lists only in-frame clones, some missing. The sample shows 150,000 to 200,000 clones, approximately 86% of them seen only once. Sequenced material: PBMCs. These receptors came from a young man in good health and CMV-seropositive.

V gene TRBV7-9 combines with J gene TRBJ2-5; TRBD2 matches 12 bases. Germline V gene sequence: CDR1 SEHNR, CDR2 FQNEAQ (reference sequence). The CDR3 is made up of 14 amino acids. The J segment lost 4 bases and the V segment lost 5 bases, leaving 2 bases of the junction unmatched. The CDR3 nucleotides are TGTGCCAGCAGCGCGGGACTAGCGGGAGAGACCCAGTACTTC. Translated, it gives CASSAGLAGETQYF.

This rearrangement joins TRBV2 to TRBJ1-1, with 7 bases aligning to TRBD1. CDR1 and CDR2 from the germline V gene are SNHLY and FYNNEI. The CDR3 extends over 14 amino acids. The V gene end was trimmed by 5 bases and the J gene end by 1 base; junction bases not matched to a gene: 4. The CDR3 loop reads CASSTRDRNTEAFF. The CDR3 nucleotides read TGTGCCAGCAGTACCAGGGACAGGAACACTGAAGCTTTCTTT.

This sequence joins TRBV6-5 and TRBJ2-7; D gene uncertain. The CDR3 totals 15 residues. The germline CDR1 and CDR2 sequences are MNHEY and SVGAGI. Trimming removed 6 bases from V and 3 bases from J, with 18 bases in between. The CDR3: CASRTLPSRFYEQYF. The CDR3 DNA is TGTGCCAGCAGAACTCTTCCGTCCAGGTTCTACGAGCAGTACTTC.

This chain uses TRBV25-1 with TRBJ1-2; TRBD1 is a possible D gene (5 bases). This CDR3 is 13 amino acids long. The V end lost 5 bases, the J end lost 8 bases, and 15 bases lay between the germline ends. CDR1 is MGHDK, CDR2 SYGVNS, per germline. CDR3 sequence: CASSLGRGNGYTF. CDR3 nucleotide sequence: TGTGCCAGCAGTCTCGGGCGGGGGAACGGCTACACCTTC.

The gene calls are TRBV7-2 and TRBJ1-6, with TRBD1 identical over 9 bases. J lost 6 bases, V lost 5 bases, and 5 bases had no gene match. This CDR3 has 15 amino acids. The V gene's germline CDR1 is SGHTA and CDR2 FQGNSA. The DNA of the CDR3 is TGTGCCAGCAGCCCACAGGGGGCGGGTAATTCACCCCTCCACTTT. This codes for CASSPQGAGNSPLHF.

The chain couples TRBV11-1 to TRBJ2-1; 7 bases are shared with TRBD2. The V and J ends lost 4 bases and 1 base, in that order; junction bases with no gene match: 10. The CDR3 sequence is 17 residues long. From germline, CDR1 is SGHAT and CDR2 FQDESV (reference sequence). CDR3 in DNA: TGTGCCAGCAGCTCCCGACTAGCCCGGGGGTCCTACAATGAGCAGTTCTTC. It specifies CASSSRLARGSYNEQFF.

In its sample, this clone was seen once. The gene calls are TRBV5-1 and TRBJ2-5, with a weak D call TRBD1 (7 bases). Germline V CDR1 and CDR2: SGHRS, YFSETQ. V was clipped by 3 bases and J by 2 bases, with 11 bases between them. The CDR3 is made up of 14 amino acids. CDR3 region: CASSWRGQQETQYF. The CDR3 nucleotides are TGCGCCAGCAGCTGGAGGGGGCAGCAAGAGACCCAGTACTTC.

This chain uses TRBV29-1 with TRBJ1-1; weak D call: TRBD1 (6 bases). CDR3 size: 13 residues. Germline loops: CDR1 SQVTM, CDR2 ANQGSEA. V dropped 5 bases and J dropped 1 base, with 11 bases sitting between them. CDR3: CSVQGLANTEAFF. The CDR3, as DNA: TGCAGCGTTCAGGGGTTGGCGAACACTGAAGCTTTCTTT.

This rearrangement joins TRBV5-1 to TRBJ2-1, with unresolved D. The germline V gene encodes CDR1 SGHRS and CDR2 YFSETQ. V was trimmed by 5 bases and J by 0 bases, leaving 15 bases between them. The length of the CDR3 is 16 residues. Here the CDR3 DNA reads TGCGCCAGCAGTTCAACCGGTCCGAGCTCCTACAATGAGCAGTTCTTC. Translation: CASSSTGPSSYNEQFF.